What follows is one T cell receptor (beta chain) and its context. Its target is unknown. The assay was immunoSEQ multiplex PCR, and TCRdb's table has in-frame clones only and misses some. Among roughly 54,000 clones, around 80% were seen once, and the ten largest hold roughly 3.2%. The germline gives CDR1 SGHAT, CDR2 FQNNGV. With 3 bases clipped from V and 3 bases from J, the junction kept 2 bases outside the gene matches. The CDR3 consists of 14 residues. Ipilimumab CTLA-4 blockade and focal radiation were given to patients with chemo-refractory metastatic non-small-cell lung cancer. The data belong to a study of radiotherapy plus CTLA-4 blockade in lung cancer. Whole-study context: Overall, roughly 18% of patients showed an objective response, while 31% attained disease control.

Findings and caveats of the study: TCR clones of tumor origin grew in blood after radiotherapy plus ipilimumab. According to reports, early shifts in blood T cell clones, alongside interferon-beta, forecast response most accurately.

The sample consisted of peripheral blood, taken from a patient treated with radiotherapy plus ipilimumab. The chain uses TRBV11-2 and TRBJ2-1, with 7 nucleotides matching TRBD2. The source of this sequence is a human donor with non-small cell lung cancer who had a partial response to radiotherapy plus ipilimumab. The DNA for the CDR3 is TGTGCCAGCAGCTTCCGGGACTACTACAATGAGCAGTTCTTC. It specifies CASSFRDYYNEQFF.